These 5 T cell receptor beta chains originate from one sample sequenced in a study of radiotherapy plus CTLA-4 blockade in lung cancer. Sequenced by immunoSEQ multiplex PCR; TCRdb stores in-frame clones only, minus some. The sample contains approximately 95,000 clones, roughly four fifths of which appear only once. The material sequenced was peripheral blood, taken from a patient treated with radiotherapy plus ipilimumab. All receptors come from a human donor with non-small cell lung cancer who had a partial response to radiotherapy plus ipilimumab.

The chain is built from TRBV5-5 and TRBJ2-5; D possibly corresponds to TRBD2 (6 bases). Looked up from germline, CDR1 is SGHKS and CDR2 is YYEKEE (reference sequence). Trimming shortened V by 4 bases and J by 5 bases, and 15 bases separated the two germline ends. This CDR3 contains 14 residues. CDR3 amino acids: CASSPTGLRETQYF. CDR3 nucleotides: TGTGCCAGCAGCCCAACGGGACTCAGGGAGACCCAGTACTTC.

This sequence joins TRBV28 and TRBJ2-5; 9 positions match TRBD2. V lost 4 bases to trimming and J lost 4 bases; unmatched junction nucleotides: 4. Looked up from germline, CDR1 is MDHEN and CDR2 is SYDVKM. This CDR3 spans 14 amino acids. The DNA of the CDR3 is TGTGCCAGCAGTTCCCTAGCGGGAAGAGAGACCCAGTACTTC. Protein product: CASSSLAGRETQYF.

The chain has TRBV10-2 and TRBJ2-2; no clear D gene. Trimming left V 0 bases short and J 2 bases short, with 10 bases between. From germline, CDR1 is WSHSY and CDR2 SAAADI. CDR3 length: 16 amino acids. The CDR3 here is CASSESSPANTGELFF. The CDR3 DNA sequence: TGCGCCAGCAGTGAGTCGAGTCCCGCTAACACCGGGGAGCTGTTTTTT.

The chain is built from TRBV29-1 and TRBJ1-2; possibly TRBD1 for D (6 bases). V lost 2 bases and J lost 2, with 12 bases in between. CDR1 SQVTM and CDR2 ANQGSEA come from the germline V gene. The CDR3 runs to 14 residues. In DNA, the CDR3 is TGCAGCGTTGAAAGGGCAGGGGTAAACTATGGCTACACCTTC. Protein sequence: CSVERAGVNYGYTF.

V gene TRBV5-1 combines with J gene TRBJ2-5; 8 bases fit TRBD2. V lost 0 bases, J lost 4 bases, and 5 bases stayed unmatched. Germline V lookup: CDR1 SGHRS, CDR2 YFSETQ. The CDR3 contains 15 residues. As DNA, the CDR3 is TGCGCCAGCAGCTTGGACGGGGGGGCAGGAGAGACCCAGTACTTC. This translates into CASSLDGGAGETQYF.